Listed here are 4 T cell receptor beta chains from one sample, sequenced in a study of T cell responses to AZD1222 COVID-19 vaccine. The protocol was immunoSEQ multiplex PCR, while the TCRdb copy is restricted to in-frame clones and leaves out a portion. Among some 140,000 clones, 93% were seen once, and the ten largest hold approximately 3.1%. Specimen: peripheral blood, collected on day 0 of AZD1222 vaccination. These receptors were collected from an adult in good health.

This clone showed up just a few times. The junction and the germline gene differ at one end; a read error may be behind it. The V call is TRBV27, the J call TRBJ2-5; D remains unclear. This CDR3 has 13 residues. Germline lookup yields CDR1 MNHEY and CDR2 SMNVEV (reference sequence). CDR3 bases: TGTGCCAGCAGTCCTGCCGTACAAGGGACCCAGTACTTC. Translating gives CASSPAVQGTQYF.

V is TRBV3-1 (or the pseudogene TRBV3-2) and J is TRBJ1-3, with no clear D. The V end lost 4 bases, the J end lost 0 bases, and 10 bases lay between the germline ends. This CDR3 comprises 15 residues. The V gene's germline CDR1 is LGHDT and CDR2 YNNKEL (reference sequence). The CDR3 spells CASSLGVRSGNTIYF. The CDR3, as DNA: TGTGCCAGCAGCCTCGGGGTCCGCTCTGGAAACACCATATATTTT.

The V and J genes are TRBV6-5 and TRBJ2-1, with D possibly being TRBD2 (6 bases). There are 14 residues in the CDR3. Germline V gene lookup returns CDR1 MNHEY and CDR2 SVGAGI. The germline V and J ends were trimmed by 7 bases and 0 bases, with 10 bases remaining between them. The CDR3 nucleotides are TGTGCCAGCATTAGCGGAGGCTCCTACAATGAGCAGTTCTTC. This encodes CASISGGSYNEQFF.

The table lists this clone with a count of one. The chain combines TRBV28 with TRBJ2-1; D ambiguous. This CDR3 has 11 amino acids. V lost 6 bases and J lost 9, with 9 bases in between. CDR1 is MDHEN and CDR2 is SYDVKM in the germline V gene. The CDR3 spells CASSRFIEQFF. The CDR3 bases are TGTGCCAGCAGCCGTTTCATTGAGCAGTTCTTC.